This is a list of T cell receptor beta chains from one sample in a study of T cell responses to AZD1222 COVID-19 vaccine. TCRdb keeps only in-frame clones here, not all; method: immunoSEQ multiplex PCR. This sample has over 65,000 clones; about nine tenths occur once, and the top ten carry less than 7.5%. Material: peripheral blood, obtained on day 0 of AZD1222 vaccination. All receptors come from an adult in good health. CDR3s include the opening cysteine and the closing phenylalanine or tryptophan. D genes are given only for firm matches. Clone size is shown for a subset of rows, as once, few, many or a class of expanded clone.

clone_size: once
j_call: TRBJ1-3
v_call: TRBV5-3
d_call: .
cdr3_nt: TGTGCCAGAACCCTGGGGGCCCGGCTCTCTGGAAACACCATATATTTT
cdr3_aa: CARTLGARLSGNTIYF

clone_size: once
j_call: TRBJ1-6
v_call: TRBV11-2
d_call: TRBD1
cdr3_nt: TGTGCCAGCAGCATCCGGGACAGTGATAATTCACCCCTCCACTTT
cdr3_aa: CASSIRDSDNSPLHF

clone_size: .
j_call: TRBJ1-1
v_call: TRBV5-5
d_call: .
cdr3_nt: TGTGCCAGCAGCCTGCAATTTGACTCGCCTTTTCCAGCTTTCTTT
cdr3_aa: CASSLQFDSPFPAFF

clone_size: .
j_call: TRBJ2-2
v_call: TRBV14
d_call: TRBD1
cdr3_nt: TGTGCCAGCAGCTACCGGACAGGGAGGACCACCGGGGAGCTGTTTTTT
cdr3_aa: CASSYRTGRTTGELFF

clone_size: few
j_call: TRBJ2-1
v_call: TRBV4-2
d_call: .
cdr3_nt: TGTGCCAGCAGGGAGGCGGTGAGCTCCTACAATGAGCAGTTCTTC
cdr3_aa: CASREAVSSYNEQFF

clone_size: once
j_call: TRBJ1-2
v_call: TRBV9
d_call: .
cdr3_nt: TGTGCCAGCAGCGGGGTAGGCTCTAACTATGGCTACACCTTC
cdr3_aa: CASSGVGSNYGYTF

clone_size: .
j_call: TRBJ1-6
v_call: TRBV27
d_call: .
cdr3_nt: TGTGCCAGCGGCACACCCTGGGGACCCCTCCACTTT
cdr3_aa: CASGTPWGPLHF

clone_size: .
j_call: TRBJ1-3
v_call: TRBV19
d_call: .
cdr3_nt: TGTGCCAGTAGAGGGACTCCCTCTGGAAACACCATATATTTT
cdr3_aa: CASRGTPSGNTIYF

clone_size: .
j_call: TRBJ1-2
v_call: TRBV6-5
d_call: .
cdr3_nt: TGTGCCAGCTCTAATGAGGGGGTCAGTGGCTACACCTTC
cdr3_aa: CASSNEGVSGYTF

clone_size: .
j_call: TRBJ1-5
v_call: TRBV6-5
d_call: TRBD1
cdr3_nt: TGTGCCAGCAGGACAGGGGCTAATCAGCCCCAGCATTTT
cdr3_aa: CASRTGANQPQHF

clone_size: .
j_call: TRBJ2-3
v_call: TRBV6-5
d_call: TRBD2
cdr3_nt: TGTGCCAGCAGAAAAGCGGGGGGGCGCACAGATACGCAGTATTTT
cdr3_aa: CASRKAGGRTDTQYF

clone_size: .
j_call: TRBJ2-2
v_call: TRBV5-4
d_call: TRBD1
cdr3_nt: TGTGCCAGCAGCTGGGACAGGGGAACCGGGGAGCTGTTTTTT
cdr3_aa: CASSWDRGTGELFF

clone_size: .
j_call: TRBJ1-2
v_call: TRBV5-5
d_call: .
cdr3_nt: TGTGCCAGCAGCTTGTATCCTGGAGGCAACTATGGCTACACCTTC
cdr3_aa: CASSLYPGGNYGYTF

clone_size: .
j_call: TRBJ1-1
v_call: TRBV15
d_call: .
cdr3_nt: TGTGCCACCAGCAGTACCAGGGGAGGCACTGAAGCTTTCTTT
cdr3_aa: CATSSTRGGTEAFF

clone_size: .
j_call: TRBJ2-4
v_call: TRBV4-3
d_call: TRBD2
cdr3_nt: TGCGCCAGCAGCCCGTCGTTGACTAGCGGGGGGTCCAAAAACATTCAGTACTTC
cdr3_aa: CASSPSLTSGGSKNIQYF

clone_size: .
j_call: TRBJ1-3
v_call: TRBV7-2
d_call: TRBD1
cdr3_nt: TGTGCCAGCAGCCCGACAGGGGGAGGAAACACCATATATTTT
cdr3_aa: CASSPTGGGNTIYF

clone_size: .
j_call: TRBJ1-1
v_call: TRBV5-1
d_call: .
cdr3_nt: TGCGCCACCTCGGCCATGGGGAACATGAACACTGAAGCTTTCTTT
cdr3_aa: CATSAMGNMNTEAFF

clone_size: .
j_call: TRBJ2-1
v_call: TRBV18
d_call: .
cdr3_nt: TGTGCCAGCTCACTTTTTTCTGGGGGTGACAATGAGCAGTTCTTC
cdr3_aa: CASSLFSGGDNEQFF

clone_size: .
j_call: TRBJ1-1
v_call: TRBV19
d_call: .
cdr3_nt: TGTGCCAGTAGTATAGTCTTCCCGGCGCAGACTGAAGCTTTCTTT
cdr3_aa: CASSIVFPAQTEAFF

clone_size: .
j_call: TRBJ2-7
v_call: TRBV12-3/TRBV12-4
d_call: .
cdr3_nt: TGTGCCAGCAGTTTATCGCTGGGTTACGAGCAGTACTTC
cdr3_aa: CASSLSLGYEQYF

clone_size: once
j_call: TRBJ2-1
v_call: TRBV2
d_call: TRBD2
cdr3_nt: TGTGCGACTCGTAGCGGGGGCCGCTACAATGAGCAGTTCTTC
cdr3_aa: CATRSGGRYNEQFF

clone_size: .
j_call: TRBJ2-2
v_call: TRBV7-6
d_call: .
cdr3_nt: TGTGCCAGCAGCTTACTCCTAGTCCCCGCGAACACCGGGGAGCTGTTTTTT
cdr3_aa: CASSLLLVPANTGELFF

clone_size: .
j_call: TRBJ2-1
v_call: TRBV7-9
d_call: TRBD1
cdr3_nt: TGTGCCAGCATACAGGGGGTAGTGTCCTACAATGAGCAGTTCTTC
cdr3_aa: CASIQGVVSYNEQFF

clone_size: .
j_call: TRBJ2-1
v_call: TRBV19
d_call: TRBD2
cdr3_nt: TGTGCCAGTAGTATTGAGCGGGGCCCTGAGCAGTTCTTC
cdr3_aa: CASSIERGPEQFF

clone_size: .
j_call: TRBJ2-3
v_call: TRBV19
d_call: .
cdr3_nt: TGTGCCAGTAGTTATACAGATACGCAGTATTTT
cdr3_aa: CASSYTDTQYF

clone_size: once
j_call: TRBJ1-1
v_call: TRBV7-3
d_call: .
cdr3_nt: TGTGCCAGCAGCTTATACAGGAACACTGAAGCTTTCTTT
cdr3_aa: CASSLYRNTEAFF

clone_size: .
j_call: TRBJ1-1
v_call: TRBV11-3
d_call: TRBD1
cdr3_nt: TGTGCCAGCAGTAGACCCGACAGGGGCGGAACTGAAGCTTTCTTT
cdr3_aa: CASSRPDRGGTEAFF

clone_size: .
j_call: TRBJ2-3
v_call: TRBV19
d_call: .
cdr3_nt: TGTGCCAGTAGTGGAGCGGGCCGAAGGCCAGATACGCAGTATTTT
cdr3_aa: CASSGAGRRPDTQYF

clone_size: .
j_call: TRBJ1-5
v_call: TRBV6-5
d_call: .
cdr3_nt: TGTGCCAGCAGTCTAACTATTAGCAATCAGCCCCAGCATTTT
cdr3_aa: CASSLTISNQPQHF

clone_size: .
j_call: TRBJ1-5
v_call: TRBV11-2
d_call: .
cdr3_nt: TGTGCCAGCAGCTCGGACCGGGGAGGTCAGCCCCAGCATTTT
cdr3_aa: CASSSDRGGQPQHF

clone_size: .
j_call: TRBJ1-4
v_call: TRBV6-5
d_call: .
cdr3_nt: TGTGCCAGCAGGGGGGGGAATGAAAAACTGTTTTTT
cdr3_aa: CASRGGNEKLFF

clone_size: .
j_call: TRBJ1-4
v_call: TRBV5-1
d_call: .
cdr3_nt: TGCGCCAGCAGCTTGACCACCGGACGGATTAATGAAAAACTGTTTTTT
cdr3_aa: CASSLTTGRINEKLFF

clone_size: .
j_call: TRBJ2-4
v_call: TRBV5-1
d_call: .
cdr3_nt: TGCGCCAGCAGCTTGTGGGGATGGGGAGAGAAAAACATTCAGTACTTC
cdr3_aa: CASSLWGWGEKNIQYF

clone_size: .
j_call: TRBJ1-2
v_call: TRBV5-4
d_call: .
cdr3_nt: TGTGCCAGCAGCTTTGGAGGCTCCTATGGCTACACCTTC
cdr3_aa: CASSFGGSYGYTF

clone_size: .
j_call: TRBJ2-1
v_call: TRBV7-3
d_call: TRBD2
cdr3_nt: TGTGCCAGCAGCCTAGCGGGGGGGAACAATGAGCAGTTCTTC
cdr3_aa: CASSLAGGNNEQFF

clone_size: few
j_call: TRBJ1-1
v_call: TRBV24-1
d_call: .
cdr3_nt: TGTGCCACCAGTGCCTTACGCTCGGCCGAAGCTTTCTTT
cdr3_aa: CATSALRSAEAFF

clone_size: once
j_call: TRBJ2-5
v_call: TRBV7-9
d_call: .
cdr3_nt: TGTGCCAGCAGTGAGGGGGGAGGCAGGGAGACCCAGTACTTC
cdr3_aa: CASSEGGGRETQYF